Many counts were recorded for the clone carrying this TCR beta chain. Antigen specificity is unknown. This sample stems from a study of response to subunit inactivated influenza vaccine. Whole-study findings and limits: Authors suggested few new T cells are recruited by each seasonal influenza vaccination.

TCRdb used MiXCR to reprocess the RT-PCR reads, holding one entry per CDR3 protein. The sample shows some 800,000 distinct CDR3 sequences, 21% of them seen only once. The germline V and J ends were trimmed by 7 bases and 0 bases, with 17 bases remaining between them. This CDR3 has 16 amino acids. The germline V gene has CDR1 SGHAT and CDR2 FQNNGV. The chain is built from TRBV11-2 and TRBJ2-3; maybe TRBD2 (5 bases). The receptor's source is a man over 45 who received an inactivated influenza vaccine. The sample was PBMCs from blood, taken around 5 days after vaccination. The CDR3 spells CASTLGGLASTDTQYF. CDR3 nucleotides: TGTGCCAGCACCCTAGGAGGCCTCGCCAGCACAGATACGCAGTATTTT.